This entry concerns a single T cell receptor (beta chain). Antigen unknown. Measured with immunoSEQ multiplex PCR; TCRdb has only the in-frame clones, and not every one. The sample consists of about 110,000 clones, over 80% of them appearing once. Germline V gene sequence: CDR1 SEHNR, CDR2 FQNEAQ (reference sequence). Trimming took off 3 bases at V and 4 bases at J, with 13 bases between the two ends. The CDR3 runs 15 residues. These data come from a study of CD4+ T cells in melanoma. Study-wide results and limits: In melanoma, neoantigen-specific CD4+ T cells reportedly differed in differentiation state. A reported correlation linked neoantigen-specific CD4+ T cells to CD8+, macrophage and B cell function.

Sequencing used peripheral blood. The sequence was obtained from a human donor with melanoma. The chain employs TRBV7-9 and TRBJ2-1; D remains ambiguous. CDR3 amino acids: CASSLAGAYYNEQFF. Written as DNA, the CDR3 is TGTGCCAGCAGCTTGGCAGGTGCATATTACAATGAGCAGTTCTTC.